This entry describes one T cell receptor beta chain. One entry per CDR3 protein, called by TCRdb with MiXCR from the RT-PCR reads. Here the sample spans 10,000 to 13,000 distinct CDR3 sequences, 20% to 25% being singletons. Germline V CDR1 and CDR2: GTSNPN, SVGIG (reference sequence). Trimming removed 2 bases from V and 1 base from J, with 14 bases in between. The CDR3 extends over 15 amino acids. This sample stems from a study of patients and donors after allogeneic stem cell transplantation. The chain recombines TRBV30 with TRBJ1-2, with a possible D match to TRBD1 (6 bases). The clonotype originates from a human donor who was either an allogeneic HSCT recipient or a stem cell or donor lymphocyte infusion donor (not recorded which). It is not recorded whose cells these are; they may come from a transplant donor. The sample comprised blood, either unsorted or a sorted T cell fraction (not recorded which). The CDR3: CAWSPTYRDNYGYTF. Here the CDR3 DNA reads TGTGCCTGGAGTCCAACTTACAGGGATAACTATGGCTACACCTTC. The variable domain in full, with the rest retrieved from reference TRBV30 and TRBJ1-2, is SQTIHQWPATLVQPVGSPLSLECTVEGTSNPNLYWYRQAAGRGLQLLFYSVGIGQISSEVPQNLSASRPQDRQFILSSKKLLLSDSGFYLCAWSPTYRDNYGYTFGSGTRLTVV.